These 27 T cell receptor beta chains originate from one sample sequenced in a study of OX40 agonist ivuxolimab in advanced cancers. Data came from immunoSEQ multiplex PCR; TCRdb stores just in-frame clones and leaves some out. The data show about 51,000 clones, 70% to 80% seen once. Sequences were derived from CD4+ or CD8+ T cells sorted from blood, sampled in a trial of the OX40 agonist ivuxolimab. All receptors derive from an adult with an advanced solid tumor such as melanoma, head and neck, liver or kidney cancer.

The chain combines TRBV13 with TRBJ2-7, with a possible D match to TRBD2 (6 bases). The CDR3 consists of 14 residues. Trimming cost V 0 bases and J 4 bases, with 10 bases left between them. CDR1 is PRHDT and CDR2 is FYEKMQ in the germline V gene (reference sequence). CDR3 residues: CASSLGISGYEQYF. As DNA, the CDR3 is TGTGCCAGCAGCTTAGGGATTAGCGGTTACGAGCAGTACTTC.

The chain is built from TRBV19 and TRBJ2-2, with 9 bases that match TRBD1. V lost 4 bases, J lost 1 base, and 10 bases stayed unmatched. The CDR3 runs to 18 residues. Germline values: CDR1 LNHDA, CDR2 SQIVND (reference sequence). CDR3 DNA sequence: TGTGCCAGTAGTAGGGGACAGGGCTGGACGAAGAACACCGGGGAGCTGTTTTTT. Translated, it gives CASSRGQGWTKNTGELFF.

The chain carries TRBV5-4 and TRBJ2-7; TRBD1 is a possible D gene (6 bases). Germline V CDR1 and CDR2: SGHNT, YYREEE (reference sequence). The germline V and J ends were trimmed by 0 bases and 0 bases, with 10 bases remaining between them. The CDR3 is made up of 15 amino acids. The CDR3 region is CASSLDPDSSYEQYF. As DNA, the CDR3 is TGTGCCAGCAGCTTGGATCCGGACAGCTCCTACGAGCAGTACTTC.

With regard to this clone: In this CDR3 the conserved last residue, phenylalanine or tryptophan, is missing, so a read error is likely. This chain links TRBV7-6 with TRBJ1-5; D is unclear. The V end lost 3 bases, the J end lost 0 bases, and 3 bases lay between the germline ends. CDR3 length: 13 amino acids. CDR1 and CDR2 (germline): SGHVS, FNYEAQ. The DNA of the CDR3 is TGTGCCAGCAGCTTTGATAGCAATCAGCCCCAGCATCTT. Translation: CASSFDSNQPQHL.

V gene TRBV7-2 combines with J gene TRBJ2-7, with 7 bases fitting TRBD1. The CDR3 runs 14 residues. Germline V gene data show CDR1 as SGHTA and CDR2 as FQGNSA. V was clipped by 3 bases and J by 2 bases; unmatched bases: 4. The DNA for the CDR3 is TGTGCCAGCAGCTTGAGGGGGCCGGCCTACGAGCAGTACTTC. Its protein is CASSLRGPAYEQYF.

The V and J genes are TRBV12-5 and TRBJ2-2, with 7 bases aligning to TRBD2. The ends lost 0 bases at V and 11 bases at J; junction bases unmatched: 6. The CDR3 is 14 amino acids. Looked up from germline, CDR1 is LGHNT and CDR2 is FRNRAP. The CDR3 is CASGLVVGAGELFF. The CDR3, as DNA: TGTGCTAGTGGTTTGGTTGTAGGAGCGGGAGAGCTGTTTTTT.

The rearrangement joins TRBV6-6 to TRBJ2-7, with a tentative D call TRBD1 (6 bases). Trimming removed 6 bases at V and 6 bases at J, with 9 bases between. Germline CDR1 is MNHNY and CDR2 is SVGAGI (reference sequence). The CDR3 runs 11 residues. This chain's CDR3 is CASRQGGEQYF. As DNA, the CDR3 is TGTGCCAGCAGACAGGGCGGCGAGCAGTACTTC.

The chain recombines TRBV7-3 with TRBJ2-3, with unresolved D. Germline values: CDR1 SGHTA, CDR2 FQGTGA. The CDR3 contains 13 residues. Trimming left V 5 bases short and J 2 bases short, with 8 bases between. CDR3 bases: TGTGCCAGCAGCGCCGTATACACAGATACGCAGTATTTT. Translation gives CASSAVYTDTQYF. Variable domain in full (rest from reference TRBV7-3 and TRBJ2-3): GAGVSQTPSNKVTEKGKYVELRCDPISGHTALYWYRQSLGQGPEFLIYFQGTGAADDSGLPNDRFFAVRPEGSVSTLKIQRTERGDSAVYLCASSAVYTDTQYFGPGTRLTVL.

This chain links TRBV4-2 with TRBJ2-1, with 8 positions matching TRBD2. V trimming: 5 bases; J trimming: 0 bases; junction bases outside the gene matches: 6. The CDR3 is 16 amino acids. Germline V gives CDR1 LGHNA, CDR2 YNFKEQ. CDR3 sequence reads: CASSFTGTSSYNEQFF. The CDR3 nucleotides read TGTGCCAGCAGCTTCACCGGGACTAGCTCCTACAATGAGCAGTTCTTC.

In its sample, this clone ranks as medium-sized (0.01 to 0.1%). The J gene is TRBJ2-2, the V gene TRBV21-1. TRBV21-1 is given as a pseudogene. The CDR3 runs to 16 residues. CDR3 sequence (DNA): TGTGCCAGCAGAGTTGGGGGTCCTGATCCCACCGGGGAGCTGTTTTTT. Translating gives CASRVGGPDPTGELFF.

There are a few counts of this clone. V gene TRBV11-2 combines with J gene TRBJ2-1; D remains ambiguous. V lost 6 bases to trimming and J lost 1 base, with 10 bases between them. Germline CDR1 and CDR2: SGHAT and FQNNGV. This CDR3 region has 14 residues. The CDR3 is CASSVRVSYNEQFF. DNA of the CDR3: TGTGCCAGCAGTGTACGGGTTTCCTACAATGAGCAGTTCTTC.

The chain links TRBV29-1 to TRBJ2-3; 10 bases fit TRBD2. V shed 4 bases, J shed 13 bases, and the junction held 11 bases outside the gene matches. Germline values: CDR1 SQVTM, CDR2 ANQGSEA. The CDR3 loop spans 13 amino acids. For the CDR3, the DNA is TGCAGCGTTGTAGAAGCGGGAGGGCGGTTGGAGTATTTT. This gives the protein CSVVEAGGRLEYF.

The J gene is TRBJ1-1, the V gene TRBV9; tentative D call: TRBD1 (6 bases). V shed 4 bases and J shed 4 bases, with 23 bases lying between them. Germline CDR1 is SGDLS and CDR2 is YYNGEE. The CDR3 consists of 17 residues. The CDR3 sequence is CASSPTLLGQGGTEAFF. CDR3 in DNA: TGTGCCAGCAGCCCTACCCTCCTGGGCCAAGGGGGCACTGAAGCTTTCTTT. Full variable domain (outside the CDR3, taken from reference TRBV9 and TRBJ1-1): DSGVTQTPKHLITATGQRVTLRCSPRSGDLSVYWYQQSLDQGLQFLIQYYNGEERAKGNILERFSAQQFPDLHSELNLSSLELGDSALYFCASSPTLLGQGGTEAFFGQGTRLTVV.

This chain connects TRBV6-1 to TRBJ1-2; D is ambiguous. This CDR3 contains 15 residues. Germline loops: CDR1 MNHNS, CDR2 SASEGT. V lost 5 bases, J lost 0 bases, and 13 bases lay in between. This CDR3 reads CASSFRRGANYGYTF. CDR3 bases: TGTGCCAGCAGTTTCCGACGAGGAGCTAACTATGGCTACACCTTC.

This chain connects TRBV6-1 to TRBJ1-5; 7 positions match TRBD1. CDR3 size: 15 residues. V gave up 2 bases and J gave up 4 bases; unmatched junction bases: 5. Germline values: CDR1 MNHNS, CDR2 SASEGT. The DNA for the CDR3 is TGTGCCAGCAGTGAAAACAGGGGCAGTAATCAGCCCCAGCATTTT. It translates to CASSENRGSNQPQHF.

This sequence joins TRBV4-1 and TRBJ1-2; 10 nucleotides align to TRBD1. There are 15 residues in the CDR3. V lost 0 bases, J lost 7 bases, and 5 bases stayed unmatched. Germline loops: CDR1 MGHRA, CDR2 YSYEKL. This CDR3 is CASSQDPRTGGGYTF. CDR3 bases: TGCGCCAGCAGCCAAGATCCCCGGACAGGGGGTGGCTACACCTTC.

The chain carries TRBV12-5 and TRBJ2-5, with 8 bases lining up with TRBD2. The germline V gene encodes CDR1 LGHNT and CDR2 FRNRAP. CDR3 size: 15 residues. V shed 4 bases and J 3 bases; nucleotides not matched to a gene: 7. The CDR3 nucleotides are TGTGCTAGTGGTTCCTCGGGACTAGAAGAAGAGACCCAGTACTTC. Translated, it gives CASGSSGLEEETQYF.

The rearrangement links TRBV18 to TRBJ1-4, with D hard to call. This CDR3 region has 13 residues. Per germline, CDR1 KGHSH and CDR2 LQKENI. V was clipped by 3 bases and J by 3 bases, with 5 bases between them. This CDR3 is CASSPGSNEKLFF. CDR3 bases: TGTGCCAGCTCACCGGGGTCTAATGAAAAACTGTTTTTT.

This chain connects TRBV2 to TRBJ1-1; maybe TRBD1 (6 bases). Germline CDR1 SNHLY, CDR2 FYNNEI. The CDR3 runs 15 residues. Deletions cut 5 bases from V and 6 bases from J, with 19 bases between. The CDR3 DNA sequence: TGTGCCAGCAGTCAAGAGGCAGGGGATTCAGCTGAAGCTTTCTTT. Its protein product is CASSQEAGDSAEAFF.

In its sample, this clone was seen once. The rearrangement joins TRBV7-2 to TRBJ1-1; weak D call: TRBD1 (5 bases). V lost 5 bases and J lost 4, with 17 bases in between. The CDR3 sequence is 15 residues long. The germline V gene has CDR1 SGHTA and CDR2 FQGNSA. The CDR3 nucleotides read TGTGCCAGCAGCCTACCGCAGGGAAGGAGCACTGAAGCTTTCTTT. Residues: CASSLPQGRSTEAFF.

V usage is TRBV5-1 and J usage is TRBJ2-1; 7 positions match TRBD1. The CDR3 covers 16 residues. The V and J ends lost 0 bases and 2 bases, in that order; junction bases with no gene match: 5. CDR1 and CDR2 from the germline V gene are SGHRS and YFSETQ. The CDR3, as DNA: TGCGCCAGCAGCTTGGGTGACAGGGATCCCTACAATGAGCAGTTCTTC. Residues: CASSLGDRDPYNEQFF.

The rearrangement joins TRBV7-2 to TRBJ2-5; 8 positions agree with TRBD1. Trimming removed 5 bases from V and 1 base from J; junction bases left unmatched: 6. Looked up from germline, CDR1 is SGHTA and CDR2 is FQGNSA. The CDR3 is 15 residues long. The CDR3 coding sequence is TGTGCCAGCAGCCCACGGACAGGGAGCCAAGAGACCCAGTACTTC. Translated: CASSPRTGSQETQYF. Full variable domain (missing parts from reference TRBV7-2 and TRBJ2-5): GAGVSQSPSNKVTEKGKDVELRCDPISGHTALYWYRQSLGQGLEFLIYFQGNSAPDKSGLPSDRFSAERTGGSVSTLTIQRTQQEDSAVYLCASSPRTGSQETQYFGPGTRLLVL.

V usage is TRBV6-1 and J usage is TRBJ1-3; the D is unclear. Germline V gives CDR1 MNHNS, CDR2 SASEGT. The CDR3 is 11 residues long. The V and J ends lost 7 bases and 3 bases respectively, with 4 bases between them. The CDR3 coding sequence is TGTGCCAGCAAATTTGGAAACACCATATATTTT. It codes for CASKFGNTIYF.

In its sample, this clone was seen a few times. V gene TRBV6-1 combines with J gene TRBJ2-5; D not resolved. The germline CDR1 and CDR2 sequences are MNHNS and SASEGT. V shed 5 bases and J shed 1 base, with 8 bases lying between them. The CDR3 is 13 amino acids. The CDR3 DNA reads TGTGCCAGCAGTCTGAGCAGCCAAGAGACCCAGTACTTC. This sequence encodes CASSLSSQETQYF.

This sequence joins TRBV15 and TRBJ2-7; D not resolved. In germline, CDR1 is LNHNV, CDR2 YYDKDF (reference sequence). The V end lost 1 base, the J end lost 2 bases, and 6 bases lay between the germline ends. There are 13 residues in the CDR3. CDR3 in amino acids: CATSRVPTYEQYF. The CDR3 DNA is TGTGCCACCAGCAGAGTGCCTACCTACGAGCAGTACTTC.

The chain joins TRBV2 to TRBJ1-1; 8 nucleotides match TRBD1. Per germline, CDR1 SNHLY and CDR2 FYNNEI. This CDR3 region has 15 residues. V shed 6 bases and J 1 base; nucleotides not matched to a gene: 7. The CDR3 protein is CASSRQGARNTEAFF. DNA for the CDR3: TGTGCCAGCAGCCGCCAGGGGGCTAGGAACACTGAAGCTTTCTTT.

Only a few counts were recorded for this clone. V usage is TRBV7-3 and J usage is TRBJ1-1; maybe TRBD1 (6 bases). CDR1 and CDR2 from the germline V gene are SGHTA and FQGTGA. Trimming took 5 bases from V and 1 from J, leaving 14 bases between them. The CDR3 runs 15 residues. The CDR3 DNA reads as TGTGCCAGCAGCCCCACAGGGTCCGAGAACACTGAAGCTTTCTTT. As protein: CASSPTGSENTEAFF.